Listed below are T cell receptor beta chains from one sample, sequenced in a study of cytomegalovirus exposure and HLA in healthy donors. TCRdb keeps only in-frame clones here, not all; method: immunoSEQ multiplex PCR. In the table there are 200,000 or so clones, approximately 80% of which are singletons. Sequencing was carried out using PBMCs. All receptors come from a woman younger than 45 in good health and CMV-seropositive. The CDR3 runs from the conserved cysteine through the conserved F or W. The D gene is left open where the match is weak. Clone size is given for some rows only: seen once, a few or many times, or a class if the clone is expanded.

CASSYSEYEQYF TGTGCCAGCAGTTATTCGGAGTACGAGCAGTACTTC TRBJ2-7 TRBV6-6 - -
CASRETSTDTQYF TGTGCCAGCAGGGAGACTAGCACAGATACGCAGTATTTT TRBJ2-3 TRBV6-1 - -
CASSGQGNYGYTF TGTGCCAGTAGCGGACAGGGGAACTATGGCTACACCTTC TRBJ1-2 TRBV19 TRBD1 -
CASSQEEGQNQETQYF TGCGCCAGCAGCCAAGAAGAGGGACAGAACCAAGAGACCCAGTACTTC TRBJ2-5 TRBV4-1 TRBD1 -
CASSNYPTNEQYF TGCGCCAGCAGCAACTACCCTACGAACGAGCAGTACTTC TRBJ2-7 TRBV5-1 - -
CASSYSPVVTYEQYF TGTGCCAGCAGTTACTCGCCCGTAGTCACCTACGAGCAGTACTTC TRBJ2-7 TRBV6-5 - -
CASSPRGMRSNQPQHF TGTGCCAGCAGCCCGAGGGGGATGCGGAGCAATCAGCCCCAGCATTTT TRBJ1-5 TRBV5-8 - -
CSVENCVMPQGDEQYF TGCAGCGTTGAAAATTGTGTCATGCCCCAGGGGGACGAGCAGTACTTC TRBJ2-7 TRBV29-1 TRBD1 -
CSVVGQGSIEQYF TGCAGCGTTGTAGGACAGGGCTCGATAGAGCAGTACTTC TRBJ2-7 TRBV29-1 TRBD1 -
CASSFSGDGGEKLFF TGTGCCAGCAGCTTCTCAGGGGACGGAGGTGAAAAACTGTTTTTT TRBJ1-4 TRBV7-9 - few
CASSLRGDYEQYF TGCGCCAGCAGCTTAAGGGGTGACTACGAGCAGTACTTC TRBJ2-7 TRBV5-1 - -
CASRDQGMVAQPQHF TGTGCCAGCAGAGATCAGGGGATGGTCGCCCAGCCCCAGCATTTT TRBJ1-5 TRBV28 - -
CSVEVRLANEQFF TGCAGCGTTGAAGTGAGGCTAGCCAATGAGCAGTTCTTC TRBJ2-1 TRBV29-1 - -
CATTGTQGTGELFF TGTGCCACCACCGGGACTCAAGGGACCGGGGAGCTGTTTTTT TRBJ2-2 TRBV27 - -
CASSIVGARNTIYF TGTGCCAGTAGTATAGTAGGGGCGCGGAACACCATATATTTT TRBJ1-3 TRBV19 - -
CASSVSTGGIDEQYF TGTGCCAGCAGCGTGTCGACAGGGGGGATCGACGAGCAGTACTTC TRBJ2-7 TRBV9 TRBD1 -
CASSPRESGNEQFF TGTGCCAGCAGCCCCCGGGAGTCGGGCAATGAGCAGTTCTTC TRBJ2-1 TRBV5-4 - few
CASSPGGLAAANEQYF TGTGCCAGCAGCCCAGGGGGACTAGCGGCGGCGAACGAGCAGTACTTC TRBJ2-7 TRBV5-6 TRBD2 once
CASSGHRHAAPGNTIYF TGTGCCAGCAGCGGACACAGACACGCAGCTCCTGGAAACACCATATATTTT TRBJ1-3 TRBV9 - -
CASTAPTNTEAFF TGTGCCAGTACCGCTCCGACAAACACTGAAGCTTTCTTT TRBJ1-1 TRBV19 - few
CASSQTSGRLYVEQFF TGTGCCAGCAGCCAAACTAGCGGGAGACTATACGTCGAGCAGTTCTTC TRBJ2-1 TRBV4-2 TRBD2 -
CASSQEAVFNEQFF TGCGCCAGCAGCCAAGAAGCGGTATTCAATGAGCAGTTCTTC TRBJ2-1 TRBV4-1 - -
CASSPEAQGHYEQYF TGTGCCAGCAGCCCAGAGGCACAGGGGCACTACGAGCAGTACTTC TRBJ2-7 TRBV13 TRBD1 few
CASSGGLAADTQYF TGTGCCAGCAGTGGGGGACTAGCAGCAGATACGCAGTATTTT TRBJ2-3 TRBV25-1 TRBD2 -
CASSRDPPPDTIYF TGCGCCAGCAGCCGAGACCCCCCTCCCGACACCATATATTTT TRBJ1-3 TRBV4-1 - -